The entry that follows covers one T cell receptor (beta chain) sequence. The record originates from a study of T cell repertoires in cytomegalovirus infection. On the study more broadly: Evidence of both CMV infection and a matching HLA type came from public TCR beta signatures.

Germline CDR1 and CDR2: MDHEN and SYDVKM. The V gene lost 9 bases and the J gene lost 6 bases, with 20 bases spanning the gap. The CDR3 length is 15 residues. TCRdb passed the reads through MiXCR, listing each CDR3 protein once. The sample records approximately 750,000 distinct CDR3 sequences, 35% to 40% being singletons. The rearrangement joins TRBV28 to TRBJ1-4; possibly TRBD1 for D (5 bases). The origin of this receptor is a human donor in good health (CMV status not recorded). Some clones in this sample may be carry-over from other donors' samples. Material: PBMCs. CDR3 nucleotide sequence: TGTGCCAGTTCCTCCGGGGCCAGGATTGATGAAAAACTGTTTTTT. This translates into CASSSGARIDEKLFF.